This T cell receptor (beta chain) is drawn from a study of shared clonotypes between healthy human individuals. Study-level results: Only a few donors were included, so the genetic and exposure-history diversity represented was limited.

Comment on this clone: Its cognate antigen is unknown.

Measured with immunoSEQ multiplex PCR; TCRdb has only the in-frame clones, and not every one. The data show fewer than 650,000 clones, around 76% seen once. The material sequenced was PBMCs. The clonotype originates from a woman aged 40 to 49 in good health. Some clones in this sample may be carry-over from other donors' samples.

The CDR3 DNA is TGTGCCAGCAGCTCCCTAGTGTCCTGGGGGCAAGAGACCCAGTACTTC. It encodes CASSSLVSWGQETQYF. The V and J genes are TRBV7-9 and TRBJ2-5; D possibly matches TRBD1 or TRBD2 (5 bases each). CDR1 SEHNR and CDR2 FQNEAQ come from the germline V gene (reference sequence). V shed 4 bases and J shed 2 bases, with 17 bases lying between them. The CDR3 has 16 residues.